This TCR beta chain appears in the sequencing data of a study of beta chain features in type 1 diabetes. This clone was observed at least ten times. Its antigen is still unknown. Expressed TCRB transcripts were sequenced, since all the RNA that had been isolated was reverse transcribed. Method: immunoSEQ multiplex PCR; TCRdb's copy keeps in-frame clones and lacks some. The repertoire includes under 300,000 clones, approximately 13% of them detected once, and approximately 0.021% sits in the top ten. Sorting of CD4+ naive, central memory, regulatory and stem cell-like memory cells was performed via CD45RO/CCR7/CD25/CD127/CD95/CD27. The CDR3 covers 8 residues. Findings and limits, study-wide: Among patients with Type 1 diabetes, TCRB CDR3s were moderately but significantly shorter in every one of the four CD4+ subsets.

Material for sequencing was naive CD4+ T cells from blood. This receptor was identified in a man aged 25 to 40 with type 1 diabetes. The chain links TRBV21-1 to TRBJ1-4; the table's D call TRBD1 went unverified against the DNA. TRBV21-1 is classified as a pseudogene. For the CDR3, the DNA is TGTGCCAGCAGGCCCGACATTTTT. Encoded protein: CASRPDIF.